The 21 T cell receptor beta chains below were found in one sample sequenced in a study of blood T cell repertoires in COVID-19. Here immunoSEQ multiplex PCR was the method, and the copy in TCRdb shows in-frame clones only, minus some. This sample carries about 88,000 clones, 91% of them seen once, and the ten largest clones take about 1.8%. Input material: peripheral blood. The receptors shown here come from a human donor with active COVID-19. The donor label of this sample is uncertain.

The J gene is TRBJ1-3, the V gene TRBV5-1; 7 bases match TRBD1. The J segment lost 0 bases and the V segment lost 0 bases, leaving 3 bases of the junction unmatched. The CDR3 runs 16 residues. The germline V gene encodes CDR1 SGHRS and CDR2 YFSETQ. The CDR3 loop is CASSLGTGLSGNTIYF. CDR3 sequence (DNA): TGCGCCAGCAGCTTGGGGACAGGACTCTCTGGAAACACCATATATTTT.

This chain uses TRBV4-1 with TRBJ1-2; D might be TRBD1 (6 bases). Germline CDR1 reads MGHRA; CDR2 reads YSYEKL. Trimming left V 1 base short and J 0 bases short, with 6 bases between. CDR3 length: 14 residues. The CDR3 nucleotides read TGCGCCAGCAGCCAAGGACAGGCTAACTATGGCTACACCTTC. It specifies CASSQGQANYGYTF.

This clone was observed a single time. The chain employs TRBV9 and TRBJ1-2; 7 bases are shared with TRBD1. Germline V gene lookup returns CDR1 SGDLS and CDR2 YYNGEE. The CDR3 has 13 residues. V gave up 3 bases and J gave up 4 bases; unmatched junction bases: 3. CDR3: CASSETGFYGYTF. DNA of the CDR3: TGTGCCAGCAGCGAGACAGGGTTCTATGGCTACACCTTC.

This chain links TRBV7-8 with TRBJ2-1; TRBD2 matches at 9 bases. Losses at the gene ends were 1 base for V and 14 bases for J; bases not matched to a gene: 9. Germline CDR1 reads SGHVS; CDR2 reads FQNEAQ. The CDR3 contains 14 residues. In nucleotides, the CDR3 is TGTGCCAGCAGCTTAGTGGCTAGCGGGGAGAAAAAGTTCTTC. The encoded protein is CASSLVASGEKKFF.

The J gene is TRBJ2-3, the V gene TRBV19; 8 nucleotides line up with TRBD1. CDR1 is LNHDA, CDR2 SQIVND, per germline (reference sequence). The ends lost 5 bases at V and 0 bases at J; junction bases unmatched: 4. The CDR3 is 15 residues long. CDR3 residues: CASSGRTGSTDTQYF. The CDR3 nucleotides read TGTGCCAGTAGTGGTCGGACAGGGAGCACAGATACGCAGTATTTT. Complete variable domain (other parts from reference TRBV19 and TRBJ2-3): DGGITQSPKYLFRKEGQNVTLSCEQNLNHDAMYWYRQDPGQGLRLIYYSQIVNDFQKGDIAEGYSVSREKKESFPLTVTSAQKNPTAFYLCASSGRTGSTDTQYFGPGTRLTVL.

V is TRBV2 and J is TRBJ1-1, with D maybe TRBD1 (5 bases). The germline V and J ends were trimmed by 0 bases and 6 bases, with 11 bases remaining between them. The germline V gene encodes CDR1 SNHLY and CDR2 FYNNEI. The CDR3 totals 14 residues. The chain's CDR3 is CASSEARGHAEAFF. CDR3 coding DNA: TGTGCCAGCAGTGAAGCGAGAGGACACGCTGAAGCTTTCTTT.

The genes are TRBV19 and TRBJ2-1; TRBD2 is a possible D gene (6 bases). Germline V gives CDR1 LNHDA, CDR2 SQIVND (reference sequence). The CDR3 has 16 amino acids. V lost 6 bases to trimming and J lost 12 bases, with 27 bases between them. The CDR3 loop is CASSPPGDFALLGQFF. The DNA of the CDR3 is TGTGCCAGTAGCCCCCCGGGGGATTTTGCCCTTCTGGGGCAGTTCTTC.

The genes are TRBV11-2 and TRBJ1-4, with 7 bases fitting TRBD1. The trim removed 5 bases at V and 7 bases at J, leaving 4 bases unmatched. The CDR3 covers 13 residues. CDR1 is SGHAT and CDR2 is FQNNGV in the germline V gene. In DNA, the CDR3 is TGTGCCAGCAGCCAAGACAGGGCTGAAAAACTGTTTTTT. It yields the protein CASSQDRAEKLFF. Using reference TRBV11-2 and TRBJ1-4 for the parts outside the CDR3, the full variable domain is EAGVAQSPRYKIIEKRQSVAFWCNPISGHATLYWYQQILGQGPKLLIQFQNNGVVDDSQLPKDRFSAERLKGVDSTLKIQPAKLEDSAVYLCASSQDRAEKLFFGSGTQLSVL.

This sequence joins TRBV28 and TRBJ2-7; no definite D call. CDR3 length equals 14 residues. V was cut by 0 bases and J by 4 bases, with 10 bases left in between. Germline values: CDR1 MDHEN, CDR2 SYDVKM. CDR3 sequence: CASSLWTQIYEQYF. The CDR3, as DNA: TGTGCCAGCAGTTTATGGACACAGATTTACGAGCAGTACTTC.

The chain carries TRBV12-5 and TRBJ1-2; 7 bases fit TRBD1. Germline assignment: CDR1 LGHNT and CDR2 FRNRAP. The CDR3 covers 16 residues. V gave up 1 base and J gave up 2 bases; unmatched junction bases: 7. In DNA, the CDR3 is TGTGCTAGTGGTTTGGCCACAGGGGCTTGGAACTATGGCTACACCTTC. Protein: CASGLATGAWNYGYTF.

The V gene is TRBV28, the J gene TRBJ2-6, with unresolved D. CDR1 is MDHEN and CDR2 is SYDVKM in the germline V gene. The length of the CDR3 is 13 residues. V lost 6 bases and J lost 3, with 6 bases in between. The CDR3: CASRAGGANVLTF. CDR3 coding DNA: TGTGCCAGCAGGGCAGGTGGGGCCAACGTCCTGACTTTC.

The rearrangement uses TRBV5-6 and TRBJ2-5; D may be TRBD1 (6 bases). Germline CDR1 reads SGHDT; CDR2 reads YYEEEE. V was trimmed by 4 bases and J by 5 bases, leaving 18 bases between them. There are 15 residues in the CDR3. CDR3 region: CASSDGVRGMETQYF. The CDR3 nucleotides are TGTGCCAGCAGCGACGGAGTAAGGGGGATGGAGACCCAGTACTTC.

The chain's CDR3 is CASSGTAFGTGELFF. The CDR3 region has the DNA TGTGCCAGCAGCGGGACAGCTTTTGGCACCGGGGAGCTGTTTTTT. The V gene is TRBV7-9, the J gene TRBJ2-2; 7 bases align to TRBD1. The trim removed 5 bases at V and 4 bases at J, leaving 7 bases unmatched. Germline assignment: CDR1 SEHNR and CDR2 FQNEAQ (reference sequence). CDR3 size: 15 residues.

The gene calls are TRBV12-3 or TRBV12-4 and TRBJ1-2; TRBD1 might be the D (6 bases). The length of the CDR3 is 13 residues. Trimming took off 2 bases at V and 6 bases at J, with 10 bases between the two ends. The CDR3 here is CASSLWGRDGYTF. As DNA, the CDR3 is TGTGCCAGCAGTTTATGGGGGCGGGATGGCTACACCTTC.

The V and J genes are TRBV16 and TRBJ2-7, with 10 bases that match TRBD1. V was clipped by 2 bases and J by 0 bases; unmatched bases: 4. CDR3 length: 16 residues. Per germline, CDR1 KGHSY and CDR2 FQNENV. CDR3 DNA sequence: TGTGCCAGCAGCCAACGAGGGACAGGGGTCTCCTACGAGCAGTACTTC. Translated: CASSQRGTGVSYEQYF.

The V gene is TRBV7-2, the J gene TRBJ2-5; no clear D gene. The ends were cut back, 4 bases at V and 1 base at J, with 7 bases in the middle. The CDR3 is 13 amino acids. CDR1 and CDR2 from the germline V gene are SGHTA and FQGNSA. In DNA form, the CDR3 reads TGTGCCAGCAGCTCCCGTATCCAAGAGACCCAGTACTTC. Translated: CASSSRIQETQYF.

DNA for the CDR3: TGTGCCAGCAGCGGGGGAGGGAGGTCAGCGCGGCCCCAGCATTTT. Translating gives CASSGGGRSARPQHF. The rearrangement uses TRBV6-5 and TRBJ1-5; maybe TRBD1 (5 bases). Germline loops: CDR1 MNHEY, CDR2 SVGAGI. This CDR3 is 15 amino acids long. Trimming pared 6 bases from V and 9 bases from J, leaving 21 bases between.

The chain links TRBV4-2 to TRBJ2-3, with TRBD2 identical over 7 bases. Germline CDR1 LGHNA, CDR2 YNFKEQ. J lost 2 bases, V lost 1 base, and 9 bases had no gene match. The CDR3 length is 17 residues. The CDR3 nucleotides read TGTGCCAGCAGCCAAGCCTTCAGGACTAGGCCCACAGATACGCAGTATTTT. Translation: CASSQAFRTRPTDTQYF.

The chain recombines TRBV7-2 with TRBJ2-1, with D perhaps TRBD2 (6 bases). Germline-derived CDR1 and CDR2 are SGHTA and FQGNSA. V gave up 5 bases and J gave up 0 bases, with 14 bases separating them. The CDR3 spans 16 residues. The CDR3 DNA is TGTGCCAGCAGCGCGAGGGACTTGAGCTCCTACAATGAGCAGTTCTTC. It yields the protein CASSARDLSSYNEQFF.

The CDR3 region has the DNA TGTGCCAGCAGTTTCTCAGGGCGGGGTTCCTACAATGAGCAGTTCTTC. Its translation: CASSFSGRGSYNEQFF. This sequence joins TRBV6-2 or TRBV6-3 and TRBJ2-1; D is possibly TRBD2 (6 bases). The germline V gene encodes CDR1 MNHEY and CDR2 SVGEGT. The CDR3 contains 16 residues. V lost 4 bases to trimming and J lost 1 base, with 14 bases between them.

V and J are TRBV28 and TRBJ1-5, with D uncertain. Germline V gene lookup returns CDR1 MDHEN and CDR2 SYDVKM. CDR3 length: 13 amino acids. Trimming removed 11 bases from V and 3 bases from J, with 14 bases in between. This CDR3 is CACSGPDNQPQHF. The CDR3 DNA is TGTGCCTGCTCAGGCCCCGACAATCAGCCCCAGCATTTT.